The 27 T cell receptor beta chains below come from one sample, sequenced in a study of control samples from healthy donors and cancer patients. Produced via immunoSEQ multiplex PCR; TCRdb's table is partial and in-frame only. Counted here are about 31,000 clones, around 94% occurring once; the ten biggest clones make up about 6.2%. Material for sequencing was blood. These receptors were obtained from a man aged 55 to 70 in good health.

The rearrangement joins TRBV18 to TRBJ1-1; D call uncertain. The CDR3 consists of 14 residues. V was shortened by 3 bases and J by 5 bases, with 13 bases between the two germline ends. Germline-derived CDR1 and CDR2 are KGHSH and LQKENI. The CDR3, as DNA: TGTGCCAGCTCACCTTATGGGGAAGGAACTGAAGCTTTCTTT. Its translation: CASSPYGEGTEAFF.

This sequence joins TRBV19 and TRBJ1-2; D call uncertain. The CDR3 is made up of 11 amino acids. Trimming removed 3 bases at V and 7 bases at J, with 6 bases between. Germline CDR1 and CDR2: LNHDA and SQIVND (reference sequence). DNA of the CDR3: TGTGCCAGTAGTATCTGGTTTGGCTACACCTTC. Protein: CASSIWFGYTF.

This chain connects TRBV12-2 to TRBJ1-4; the table's D call, TRBD1, has no DNA check behind it. TRBV12-2 is designated a pseudogene. CDR3 length equals 16 residues. This CDR3 is CASRSGHPATNEKLFF. The CDR3 bases are TGTGCAAGTCGCTCGGGACACCCTGCAACTAATGAAAAACTGTTTTTT.

The rearrangement uses TRBV5-6 and TRBJ2-3; no clear D gene. The CDR3 covers 11 residues. V was cut by 2 bases and J by 5 bases, with 3 bases left in between. Germline CDR1 SGHDT, CDR2 YYEEEE. The CDR3 spells CASSLRDTQYF. The CDR3 DNA reads as TGTGCCAGCAGCTTAAGAGATACGCAGTATTTT.

The rearrangement links TRBV7-2 to TRBJ1-2; 7 bases map to TRBD1. The germline V gene encodes CDR1 SGHTA and CDR2 FQGNSA. There are 14 residues in the CDR3. After removal of 6 bases from V and 1 base from J, the junction contained 5 bases not matched to a gene. CDR3 coding DNA: TGTGCCAGCAGACCCGGGACAGATAACTATGGCTACACCTTC. Amino acid sequence: CASRPGTDNYGYTF.

The chain has TRBV6-5 and TRBJ1-4; D is unresolved. This CDR3 is 14 amino acids long. Germline loops: CDR1 MNHEY, CDR2 SVGAGI. Between the trimmed V and J ends, which lost 6 bases and 0 bases, there was a span of 8 bases. DNA of the CDR3: TGTGCCAGCAGGGACCTTGCAACTAATGAAAAACTGTTTTTT. Residues: CASRDLATNEKLFF.

Only a few counts were recorded for this clone. The rearrangement links TRBV27 to TRBJ2-1; TRBD2 might be the D (6 bases). V lost 2 bases to trimming and J lost 6 bases, with 11 bases between them. The CDR3 length is 14 residues. CDR1 is MNHEY, CDR2 SMNVEV, per germline (reference sequence). The CDR3 spells CASSLVWTINEQFF. CDR3 DNA sequence: TGTGCCAGCAGTTTAGTGTGGACTATCAATGAGCAGTTCTTC.

The chain joins TRBV9 to TRBJ2-1; the D gene is possibly TRBD1 (6 bases). V was shortened by 0 bases and J by 6 bases, with 10 bases between the two germline ends. The CDR3 is made up of 14 amino acids. Per germline, CDR1 SGDLS and CDR2 YYNGEE. The CDR3 region is CASSVGTEPNEQFF. The CDR3 DNA reads TGTGCCAGCAGCGTAGGGACAGAACCCAATGAGCAGTTCTTC. The complete variable domain, with remaining parts taken from reference TRBV9 and TRBJ2-1, reads DSGVTQTPKHLITATGQRVTLRCSPRSGDLSVYWYQQSLDQGLQFLIQYYNGEERAKGNILERFSAQQFPDLHSELNLSSLELGDSALYFCASSVGTEPNEQFFGPGTRLTVL.

Concerning this clone: One end of the junction does not line up with germline, which may come from a read error. This chain joins TRBV7-9 and TRBJ2-1; TRBD1 is a possible D gene (5 bases). CDR3 length: 11 amino acids. Per the germline V gene, CDR1 is SEHNR and CDR2 is FQNEAQ (reference sequence). The CDR3 DNA reads as TGTGCCAGCGCCCAGGACGCAATAGGGGTCTTC. This translates into CASAQDAIGVF.

The chain links TRBV5-1 to TRBJ1-6; TRBD1 matches 9 bases. Germline-derived CDR1 and CDR2 are SGHRS and YFSETQ. CDR3 length: 18 amino acids. V lost 0 bases and J lost 10; bases outside the gene matches: 14. The CDR3 loop is CASSLASSGTGLRSPLHF. CDR3 nucleotides: TGCGCCAGCAGCTTGGCTTCAAGTGGGACAGGGCTTCGATCACCCCTCCACTTT. The full variable domain, with the rest looked up from reference TRBV5-1 and TRBJ1-6, is KAGVTQTPRYLIKTRGQQVTLSCSPISGHRSVSWYQQTPGQGLQFLFEYFSETQRNKGNFPGRFSGRQFSNSRSEMNVSTLELGDSALYLCASSLASSGTGLRSPLHFGNGTRLTVT.

The V and J genes are TRBV5-4 and TRBJ2-1, with 9 bases that match TRBD2. This CDR3 contains 16 residues. J was trimmed by 3 bases and V by 0 bases; bases with no gene match: 4. Germline values: CDR1 SGHNT, CDR2 YYREEE (reference sequence). The CDR3 nucleotides are TGTGCCAGCAGCTTGGCAGGAGCGGGGGGCTACAATGAGCAGTTCTTC. It codes for CASSLAGAGGYNEQFF.

This clone was recorded a few times. The chain joins TRBV7-8 to TRBJ2-1, with D hard to call. The CDR3 has 15 residues. The V gene lost 0 bases and the J gene lost 13 bases, with 19 bases spanning the gap. CDR1 and CDR2 (germline): SGHVS, FQNEAQ. The CDR3 protein is CASSLALFAGETQFF. DNA for the CDR3: TGTGCCAGCAGCTTAGCCCTCTTTGCAGGCGAAACCCAGTTCTTC.

This clone was picked up a small number of times. This sequence joins TRBV6-5 and TRBJ2-5; 8 nucleotides align to TRBD2. V dropped 6 bases and J dropped 3; count of bases not matched to a gene: 6. Germline lookup yields CDR1 MNHEY and CDR2 SVGAGI. CDR3 size: 14 residues. CDR3 nucleotides: TGTGCCAGCAGCCTCGGGACTAGTAAAGAGACCCAGTACTTC. It is translated as CASSLGTSKETQYF.

The CDR3 region is CASSITGRYGYTF. Written as DNA, the CDR3 is TGTGCCAGTAGTATCACCGGTCGCTATGGCTACACCTTC. This chain links TRBV19 with TRBJ1-2; D is unclear. V was shortened by 3 bases and J by 4 bases, with 9 bases between the two germline ends. CDR1 is LNHDA, CDR2 SQIVND, per germline (reference sequence). This CDR3 spans 13 amino acids.

The chain links TRBV7-9 to TRBJ2-5; TRBD2 aligns across 14 bases. This CDR3 spans 16 amino acids. V shed 4 bases and J 4 bases; nucleotides not matched to a gene: 5. In germline, CDR1 is SEHNR, CDR2 FQNEAQ (reference sequence). The CDR3 sequence: CASSYGLAGGIETQYF. CDR3 DNA sequence: TGTGCCAGCAGCTATGGACTAGCGGGGGGTATAGAGACCCAGTACTTC.

The J gene is TRBJ1-1, the V gene TRBV4-2; D possibly corresponds to TRBD1 (5 bases). The CDR3 consists of 14 residues. V shed 1 base and J shed 1 base, with 7 bases lying between them. Germline values: CDR1 LGHNA, CDR2 YNFKEQ. CDR3 region: CASSQVTGNTEAFF. CDR3 bases: TGTGCCAGCAGCCAAGTTACAGGGAACACTGAAGCTTTCTTT.

The V and J genes are TRBV11-1 and TRBJ2-2, with 9 positions matching TRBD1. The V gene's germline CDR1 is SGHAT and CDR2 FQDESV (reference sequence). The trim removed 5 bases at V and 7 bases at J, leaving 5 bases unmatched. The CDR3 consists of 14 residues. CDR3 sequence reads: CASSKQGAVGELFF. The CDR3 nucleotides are TGTGCCAGCAGCAAACAGGGGGCCGTCGGGGAGCTGTTTTTT.

This clone was found once. The V gene is TRBV19, the J gene TRBJ2-7; TRBD2 might be the D (6 bases). CDR1 and CDR2 (germline): LNHDA, SQIVND (reference sequence). CDR3 length: 15 amino acids. Trimming stripped 3 bases from V and 2 bases from J, with 14 bases between. The CDR3 bases are TGTGCCAGTAGTATCCTCTTTAGCGGTACCTACGAGCAGTACTTC. It is translated as CASSILFSGTYEQYF.

V usage is TRBV27 and J usage is TRBJ1-2; D unresolved. V lost 5 bases and J 2 bases, leaving 15 bases between the germline ends. The germline V gene encodes CDR1 MNHEY and CDR2 SMNVEV (reference sequence). The CDR3 loop spans 15 amino acids. CDR3 loop: CASSPIEVGNYGYTF. DNA of the CDR3: TGTGCCAGCAGTCCCATAGAGGTTGGGAACTATGGCTACACCTTC.

V usage is TRBV3-1 (or the pseudogene TRBV3-2) and J usage is TRBJ1-2, with D perhaps matching TRBD1 (5 bases). Trimming cost V 5 bases and J 5 bases, with 12 bases left between them. Germline lookup yields CDR1 LGHDT and CDR2 YNNKEL (reference sequence). The CDR3 has 13 amino acids. CDR3 sequence (DNA): TGTGCCAGCAGCGTTGAGGGACTATATGGCTACACCTTC. Amino acid sequence: CASSVEGLYGYTF.

This chain links TRBV5-1 with TRBJ1-6, with D possibly TRBD1 on 5 matching bases. The CDR3 covers 17 residues. Germline V gives CDR1 SGHRS, CDR2 YFSETQ. Trimming shortened V by 0 bases and J by 10 bases, and 20 bases separated the two germline ends. In DNA form, the CDR3 reads TGCGCCAGCAGCTTGGGAGGTTTCGGGCAGGGTGGATCACCCCTCCACTTT. Its protein product is CASSLGGFGQGGSPLHF.

The chain combines TRBV6-1 with TRBJ2-4; no definite D call. V lost 6 bases and J 8 bases, leaving 8 bases between the germline ends. This CDR3 is built from 11 residues. The germline V gene encodes CDR1 MNHNS and CDR2 SASEGT. The CDR3 is CASSPKDIQYF. In DNA, the CDR3 is TGTGCCAGCAGCCCCAAGGACATTCAGTACTTC.

The V gene is TRBV27, the J gene TRBJ1-1; no clear D gene. With 3 bases removed from V and 4 bases from J, the gap between germline ends came to 9 bases. Germline V gene data show CDR1 as MNHEY and CDR2 as SMNVEV (reference sequence). The CDR3 is 13 amino acids. CDR3 in amino acids: CASSFGVSTEAFF. For the CDR3, the DNA is TGTGCCAGCAGTTTCGGCGTGAGCACTGAAGCTTTCTTT.

The genes are TRBV2 and TRBJ1-1; 7 positions match TRBD1. Germline assignment: CDR1 SNHLY and CDR2 FYNNEI. The V segment lost 6 bases and the J segment 11 bases; nucleotides outside the gene matches: 6. The CDR3 spans 11 residues. This CDR3 is CASRPTGYAFF. The DNA for the CDR3 is TGTGCCAGCAGACCGACAGGGTATGCTTTCTTT.

The chain has TRBV30 and TRBJ2-1, with TRBD2 identical over 11 bases. Germline CDR1 is GTSNPN and CDR2 is SVGIG (reference sequence). This CDR3 comprises 15 residues. V dropped 0 bases and J dropped 6; count of bases not matched to a gene: 4. The CDR3 is CAWSVGLAGGNEQFF. The CDR3 nucleotides are TGTGCCTGGAGTGTTGGGCTAGCGGGAGGCAATGAGCAGTTCTTC.

The CDR3, as DNA: TGTGCCAGCAGCGAGAGAGGGGTTTCCTATAATTCACCCCTCCACTTT. Its protein is CASSERGVSYNSPLHF. The J gene is TRBJ1-6, the V gene TRBV7-2, with D tentatively TRBD1 (5 bases). There are 16 residues in the CDR3. Trimming stripped 5 bases from V and 1 base from J, with 12 bases between. Per germline, CDR1 SGHTA and CDR2 FQGNSA.

The genes are TRBV13 and TRBJ1-1; the D gene is possibly TRBD1 (5 bases). V shed 5 bases and J shed 5 bases, with 12 bases lying between them. Germline V CDR1 and CDR2: PRHDT, FYEKMQ (reference sequence). The CDR3 length is 13 residues. As DNA, the CDR3 is TGTGCCAGCAGCCTTCAGGGACCGACTGAAGCTTTCTTT. Amino acids: CASSLQGPTEAFF.